This entry describes one T cell receptor (beta chain). Antigen specificity is unknown. The sample is drawn from a study of regulatory T cells in long-lasting Graves disease. The study's findings and limits: Preferential use of TRBV28, TRBJ1-2 and TRBJ2-5 was seen in persistent disease.

Library construction for TCR beta used iRepertoire HTBI primers and Arm-PCR of CDR3 regions. One entry per CDR3 protein results from TCRdb running MiXCR on the multiplex PCR reads. The table shows about 540,000 distinct CDR3 sequences, with roughly 13% occurring only once. The CDR3 sequence is 15 residues long. Germline values: CDR1 DFQATT, CDR2 SNEGSKA (reference sequence). Trimming took 4 bases from V and 0 from J, leaving 14 bases between them. The time point was: newly diagnosed GD, antithyroid drugs for less than 3 months. From PBMCs, RNA was extracted and then used to make the TCR library. The same sample was also studied in work on T cells in Graves' hyperthyroidism and ophthalmopathy. Per that study: Calling Graves' hyperthyroidism stable meant ophthalmopathy did not progress within 18 months.

The sequence was obtained from a man between 25 and 39 years old with Graves disease. The rearrangement joins TRBV20-1 to TRBJ2-3, with D possibly matching TRBD1 (6 bases). Source: peripheral blood mononuclear cells (PBMCs), taken at new diagnosis, from a patient treated with antithyroid drugs. CDR3 amino acids: CSANDGQKSTDTQYF. The CDR3 region has the DNA TGCAGTGCTAATGATGGACAGAAAAGCACAGATACGCAGTATTTT.